This TCR beta chain was captured in a study of molecular identifiers for immune sequencing clone quantification. One entry per CDR3 protein results from TCRdb running MiXCR on the PCR reads. The table lists about 36,000 distinct CDR3 sequences, less than 20% of them singletons. This clonotype was seen once. With 6 bases clipped from V and 2 bases from J, the junction kept 7 bases outside the gene matches. CDR3 length: 14 residues. The specimen was naive CD8+ T cells from blood, with Jurkat cell RNA spiked in. The subset is: FACS-sorted CD8+CD4-CCR7+CD45RA+ naive T cells. The TCR comes from a human donor in good health. Some libraries in this study had Jurkat cell RNA spiked in. This chain connects TRBV12-3 or TRBV12-4 to TRBJ2-7; 7 bases match TRBD1. The CDR3 sequence is CASSPVGTAYEQYF. For the CDR3, the DNA is TGTGCCAGCAGCCCGGTCGGGACAGCCTACGAGCAGTACTTC.